This T cell receptor beta chain emerged from a study of cytomegalovirus exposure and HLA in healthy donors. Per the germline V gene, CDR1 is SGHNT and CDR2 is YYREEE (reference sequence). This CDR3 spans 14 amino acids. V was cut by 1 base and J by 0 bases, with 5 bases left in between. Points on this clone: Antigen: not known.

PCR primers comprised 60 Vbeta and 13 Jbeta primers. Sequencing used immunoSEQ multiplex PCR; TCRdb keeps in-frame clones, though not all of them. The table records some 110,000 clones, over 9.5% of them present only once. Points from the study as a whole: In vitro assays verified that three CMV-associated chains recognized CMV antigens specifically. TCR beta V- and J-gene trimming, according to a later analysis, was linked to a missense DCLRE1C variant.

This sequence originates from a man in his forties or fifties in good health and CMV-seropositive. Sequencing was performed on PBMCs. This chain links TRBV5-4 with TRBJ2-4, with D hard to call. CDR3 nucleotides: TGTGCCAGCAGCTTGCCGGGAGCCAAAAACATTCAGTACTTC. The encoded protein is CASSLPGAKNIQYF.